A selection of T cell receptor beta chains follows, all from one sample in a study of T cell responses to AZD1222 COVID-19 vaccine. The table came from immunoSEQ multiplex PCR; TCRdb's copy has only in-frame clones and leaves some out. The sample includes roughly 180,000 clones, nearly 95% of them seen just once. The sequences come from peripheral blood, collected 28 days after the second AZD1222 dose. Source of these receptors: an adult who received the AZD1222 COVID-19 vaccine. The CDR3 runs from the conserved cysteine through the conserved F or W. A D gene is named only where the DNA matches it firmly. For some rows the clone size is stated as once, few or many, or as a class when expanded; others skip it.

j_call d_call v_call clone_size cdr3_aa cdr3_nt
TRBJ2-7 NA TRBV27 NA CASTTRGDEQYF TGTGCCAGCACCACGAGGGGAGACGAGCAGTACTTC
TRBJ1-2 TRBD1 TRBV2 NA CAVQQGAAAGYTF TGTGCCGTCCAACAGGGGGCAGCGGCTGGCTACACCTTC
TRBJ2-2 TRBD1 TRBV25-1 once CASSDAGGNTGELFF TGTGCCAGCAGTGACGCAGGGGGGAACACCGGGGAGCTGTTTTTT
TRBJ1-5 NA TRBV4-1 NA CASSQDGQSAQHF TGCGCCAGCAGCCAAGACGGCCAATCGGCCCAGCATTTT
TRBJ2-3 TRBD1 TRBV7-2 once CASSPSGTVKDTQYF TGTGCCAGCAGCCCTTCGGGGACAGTTAAAGATACGCAGTATTTT
TRBJ2-1 TRBD2 TRBV18 NA CASSLVPGLYNEQFF TGTGCCAGCTCACTGGTCCCGGGACTATACAATGAGCAGTTCTTC
TRBJ1-1 TRBD1 TRBV6-5 NA CASSLTGGADTEAFF TGTGCCAGCAGTTTAACAGGGGGCGCAGACACTGAAGCTTTCTTT
TRBJ1-2 NA TRBV19 NA CASSVGSNYGYTF TGTGCCAGTAGTGTCGGGAGTAACTATGGCTACACCTTC
TRBJ2-5 NA TRBV25-1 NA CASKIWETQYF TGTGCCAGTAAGATCTGGGAGACCCAGTACTTC
TRBJ2-1 TRBD2 TRBV5-1 NA CASSSATSAEQFF TGCGCCAGCAGCTCCGCCACTAGCGCCGAGCAGTTCTTC
TRBJ2-3 TRBD2 TRBV2 NA CASSPRAGGTDTQYF TGTGCCAGCAGCCCTAGGGCGGGAGGCACAGATACGCAGTATTTT
TRBJ2-1 NA TRBV4-1 once CASSQDPVTPLSYNEQFF TGCGCCAGCAGCCAAGACCCGGTCACCCCCTTATCATACAATGAGCAGTTCTTC
TRBJ1-5 TRBD1 TRBV19 NA CASSPGTGIQPQHF TGTGCCAGTAGTCCCGGGACAGGTATTCAGCCCCAGCATTTT
TRBJ2-5 NA TRBV20-1 NA CSARSETQYF TGCAGTGCTAGATCGGAGACCCAGTACTTC
TRBJ2-5 NA TRBV12-3/TRBV12-4 NA CASSSGPQETQYF TGTGCCAGCAGTTCGGGCCCTCAAGAGACCCAGTACTTC
TRBJ2-1 TRBD1 TRBV7-9 NA CASRLQGGPYNEQFF TGTGCCAGCAGACTACAGGGGGGTCCTTACAATGAGCAGTTCTTC
TRBJ2-3 NA TRBV29-1 NA CSVGHDPGLQYF TGCAGCGTTGGCCACGATCCAGGCCTGCAGTATTTT
TRBJ2-2 NA TRBV5-1 NA CASSPRGANTGELFF TGCGCCAGCAGCCCCAGGGGGGCGAACACCGGGGAGCTGTTTTTT
TRBJ1-2 TRBD1 TRBV10-3 NA CAISGRQGGSYGYTF TGTGCCATCAGTGGGAGACAGGGCGGTTCCTATGGCTACACCTTC
TRBJ1-2 NA TRBV2 NA CASSDPGQIYGYTF TGTGCCAGCAGTGACCCTGGACAGATCTATGGCTACACCTTC
TRBJ1-2 TRBD1 TRBV5-8 NA CASILGQGKGGYTF TGTGCCAGCATCCTAGGACAGGGAAAAGGAGGCTACACCTTC
TRBJ2-7 NA TRBV3-1/TRBV3-2 NA CASSQVASAYEQYF TGTGCCAGCAGCCAAGTTGCGTCAGCCTACGAGCAGTACTTC
TRBJ2-2 NA TRBV27 NA CASSEQNTGELFF TGTGCCAGCAGTGAACAAAACACCGGGGAGCTGTTTTTT
TRBJ2-7 TRBD1 TRBV6-2/TRBV6-3 NA CASSSYPGTGGYEQYF TGTGCCAGCAGTTCCTACCCCGGGACAGGGGGCTACGAGCAGTACTTC
TRBJ2-4 NA TRBV6-5 NA CASSSLQERIQYF TGTGCCAGCAGTTCTCTCCAAGAACGTATTCAGTACTTC
TRBJ2-1 TRBD1 TRBV12-3/TRBV12-4 NA CASSRTGEDEQFF TGTGCCAGCAGCCGGACAGGGGAGGACGAGCAGTTCTTC
TRBJ2-3 NA TRBV11-2 once CASSSGTSTDTQYF TGTGCCAGCAGCTCAGGGACTAGCACAGATACGCAGTATTTT
TRBJ2-5 NA TRBV14 NA CASSQSRPLAAQETQYF TGTGCCAGCAGCCAGTCCCGGCCATTAGCGGCTCAAGAGACCCAGTACTTC
TRBJ2-2 NA TRBV7-2 NA CASSLVLGANGGGELFF TGTGCCAGCAGCTTAGTCTTGGGGGCGAATGGGGGCGGGGAGCTGTTTTTT
TRBJ2-2 TRBD1 TRBV5-1 NA CASSLLTGVGTGELFF TGCGCCAGCAGCTTGTTGACAGGGGTGGGCACCGGGGAGCTGTTTTTT
TRBJ1-5 NA TRBV5-8 NA CASSLETGSNQPQHF TGTGCCAGCAGCTTAGAAACAGGGAGCAATCAGCCCCAGCATTTT
TRBJ2-1 NA TRBV11-2 NA CASSLVLRDPTYNEQFF TGTGCCAGCAGCTTAGTATTAAGAGACCCTACCTACAATGAGCAGTTCTTC
TRBJ2-1 TRBD2 TRBV2 NA CASGGLAGGEQFF TGTGCCAGCGGGGGACTAGCGGGAGGCGAGCAGTTCTTC
TRBJ2-7 NA TRBV4-2 NA CASSQTSRGDYEQYF TGTGCCAGCAGCCAAACATCTCGGGGCGACTACGAGCAGTACTTC
TRBJ2-6 NA TRBV4-1 NA CASSPLYLNSGANVLTF TGCGCCAGCAGCCCTCTATACCTTAACTCTGGGGCCAACGTCCTGACTTTC
TRBJ1-2 TRBD1 TRBV5-6 NA CASSVGTGTDYGYTF TGTGCCAGCAGCGTCGGAACGGGGACAGACTATGGCTACACCTTC
TRBJ2-1 TRBD2 TRBV7-9 once CASSLGVSAGKFF TGTGCCAGCAGCTTAGGAGTTTCAGCGGGAAAGTTCTTC
TRBJ2-1 TRBD1 TRBV7-6 NA CASSSRTGVYNEQFF TGTGCCAGCAGCTCGCGGACAGGGGTCTACAATGAGCAGTTCTTC
TRBJ2-2 NA TRBV19 once CASTTLGAGRGELFF TGTGCCAGTACCACCCTGGGGGCAGGAAGGGGGGAGCTGTTTTTT
TRBJ2-3 TRBD1 TRBV11-2 NA CASRLARGSSDTQYF TGTGCCAGCCGCCTAGCCAGGGGGAGTTCAGATACGCAGTATTTT
TRBJ1-5 TRBD1 TRBV18 NA CASSPEGGQGGNQPQHF TGTGCCAGCTCACCTGAGGGGGGACAGGGGGGCAATCAGCCCCAGCATTTT
TRBJ1-6 NA TRBV30 NA CAWSVPARRNSPLHF TGTGCCTGGAGTGTACCGGCCAGACGGAATTCACCCCTCCACTTT
TRBJ1-6 NA TRBV21-1 NA CASSKVFWKGARNSPLHF TGTGCCAGCAGCAAAGTGTTCTGGAAGGGGGCGAGAAATTCACCCCTCCACTTT
TRBJ1-2 NA TRBV28 NA CASSPLTGYTF TGTGCCAGCAGTCCCCTAACTGGCTACACCTTC